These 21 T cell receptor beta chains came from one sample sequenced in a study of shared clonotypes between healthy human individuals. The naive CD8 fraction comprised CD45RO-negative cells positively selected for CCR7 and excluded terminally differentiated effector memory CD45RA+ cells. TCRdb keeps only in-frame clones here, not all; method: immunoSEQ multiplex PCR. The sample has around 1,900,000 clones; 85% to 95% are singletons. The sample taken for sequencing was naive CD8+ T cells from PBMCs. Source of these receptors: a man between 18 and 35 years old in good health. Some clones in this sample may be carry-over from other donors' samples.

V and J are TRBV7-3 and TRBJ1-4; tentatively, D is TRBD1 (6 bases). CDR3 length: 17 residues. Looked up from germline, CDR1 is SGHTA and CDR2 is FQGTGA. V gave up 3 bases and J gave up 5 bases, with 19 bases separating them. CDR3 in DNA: TGTGCCAGCAGCTTTAGATGCACAGGGCCCCTAAATGAAAAACTGTTTTTT. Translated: CASSFRCTGPLNEKLFF.

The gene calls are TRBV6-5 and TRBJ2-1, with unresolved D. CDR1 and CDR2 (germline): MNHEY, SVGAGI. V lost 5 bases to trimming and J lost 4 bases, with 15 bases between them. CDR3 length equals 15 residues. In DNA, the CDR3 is TGTGCCAGCAGTAAGGCCCCCCTTGGGTACAATGAGCAGTTCTTC. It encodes CASSKAPLGYNEQFF.

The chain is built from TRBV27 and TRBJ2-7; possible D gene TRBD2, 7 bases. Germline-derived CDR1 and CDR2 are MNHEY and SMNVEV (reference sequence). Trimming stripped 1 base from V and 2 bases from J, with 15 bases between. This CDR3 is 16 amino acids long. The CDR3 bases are TGTGCCAGCAGTTTATACGGGGGGCCCACGCCCTACGAGCAGTACTTC. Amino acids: CASSLYGGPTPYEQYF.

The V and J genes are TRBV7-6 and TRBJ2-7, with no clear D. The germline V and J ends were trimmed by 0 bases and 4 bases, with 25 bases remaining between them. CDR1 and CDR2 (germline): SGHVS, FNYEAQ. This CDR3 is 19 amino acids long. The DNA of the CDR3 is TGTGCCAGCAGCTTAGCTCCACCCCCGACGGCAGCCAGCTCTTACGAGCAGTACTTC. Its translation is CASSLAPPPTAASSYEQYF. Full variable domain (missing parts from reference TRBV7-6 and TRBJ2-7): GAGVSQSPRYKVTKRGQDVALRCDPISGHVSLYWYRQALGQGPEFLTYFNYEAQQDKSGLPNDRFSAERPEGSISTLTIQRTEQRDSAMYRCASSLAPPPTAASSYEQYFGPGTRLTVT.

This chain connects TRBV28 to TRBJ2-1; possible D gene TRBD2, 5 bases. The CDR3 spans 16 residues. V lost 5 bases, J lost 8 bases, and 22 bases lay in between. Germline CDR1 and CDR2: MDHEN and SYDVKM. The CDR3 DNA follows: TGTGCCAGCAGTACCCCGCTAGAGGGCCCTAGATATGAGCAGTTCTTC. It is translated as CASSTPLEGPRYEQFF.

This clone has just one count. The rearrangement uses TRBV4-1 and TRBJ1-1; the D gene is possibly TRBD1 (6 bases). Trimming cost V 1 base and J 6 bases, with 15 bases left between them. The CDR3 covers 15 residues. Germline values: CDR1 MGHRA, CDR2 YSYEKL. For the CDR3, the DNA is TGCGCCAGCAGCCAAGTATCGGGGGGCCCCTCTGAAGCTTTCTTT. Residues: CASSQVSGGPSEAFF.

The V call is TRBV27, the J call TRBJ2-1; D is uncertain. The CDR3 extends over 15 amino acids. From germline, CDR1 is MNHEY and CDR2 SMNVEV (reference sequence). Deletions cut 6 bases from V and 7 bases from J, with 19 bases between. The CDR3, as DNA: TGTGCCAGCAGCCACCAAACAGCATTCGTAAATGAGCAGTTCTTC. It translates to CASSHQTAFVNEQFF.

In DNA form, the CDR3 reads TGCAGCGTCGGGGGGGGAGGGGGCGAGCAGTACTTC. Protein product: CSVGGGGGEQYF. The chain employs TRBV29-1 and TRBJ2-7, with TRBD2 matching over 8 bases. With 6 bases clipped from V and 6 bases from J, the junction kept 7 bases outside the gene matches. This CDR3 has 12 residues. Germline CDR1 SQVTM, CDR2 ANQGSEA.

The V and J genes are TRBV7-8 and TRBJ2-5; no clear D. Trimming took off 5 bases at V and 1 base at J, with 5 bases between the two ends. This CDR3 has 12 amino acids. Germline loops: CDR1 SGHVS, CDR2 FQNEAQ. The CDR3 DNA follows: TGTGCCAGCAGCCTGACCCAAGAGACCCAGTACTTC. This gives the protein CASSLTQETQYF.

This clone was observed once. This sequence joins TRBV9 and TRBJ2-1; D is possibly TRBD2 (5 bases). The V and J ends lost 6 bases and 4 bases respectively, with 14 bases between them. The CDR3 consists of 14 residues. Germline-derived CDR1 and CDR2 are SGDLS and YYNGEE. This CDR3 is CASTNTGIYNEQFF. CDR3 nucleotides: TGTGCCAGCACAAATACGGGAATATACAATGAGCAGTTCTTC.

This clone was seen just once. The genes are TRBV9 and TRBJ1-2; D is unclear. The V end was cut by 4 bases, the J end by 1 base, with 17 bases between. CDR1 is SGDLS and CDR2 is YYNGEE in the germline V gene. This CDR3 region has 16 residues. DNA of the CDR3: TGTGCCAGCAGCCCCCACCCTGGACGGAATAACTATGGCTACACCTTC. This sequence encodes CASSPHPGRNNYGYTF.

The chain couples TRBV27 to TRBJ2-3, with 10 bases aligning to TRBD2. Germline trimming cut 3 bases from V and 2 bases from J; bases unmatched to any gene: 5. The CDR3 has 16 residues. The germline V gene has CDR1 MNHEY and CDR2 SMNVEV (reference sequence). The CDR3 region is CASSFLTSGYTDTQYF. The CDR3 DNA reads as TGTGCCAGCAGTTTCCTGACTAGCGGGTACACAGATACGCAGTATTTT.

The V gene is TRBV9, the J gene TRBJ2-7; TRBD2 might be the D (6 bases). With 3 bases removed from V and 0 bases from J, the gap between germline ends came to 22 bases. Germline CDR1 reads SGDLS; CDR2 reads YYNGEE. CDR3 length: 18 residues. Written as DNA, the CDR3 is TGTGCCAGCAGCGGTCCGGGACTTTTGGGACGAAGCTCCTACGAGCAGTACTTC. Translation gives CASSGPGLLGRSSYEQYF.

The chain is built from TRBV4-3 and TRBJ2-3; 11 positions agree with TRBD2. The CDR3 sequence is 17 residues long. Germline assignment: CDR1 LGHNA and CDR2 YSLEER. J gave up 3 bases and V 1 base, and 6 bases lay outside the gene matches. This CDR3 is CASSQVVAGGRTDTQYF. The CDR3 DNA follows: TGCGCCAGCAGCCAAGTTGTAGCGGGAGGGAGAACAGATACGCAGTATTTT.

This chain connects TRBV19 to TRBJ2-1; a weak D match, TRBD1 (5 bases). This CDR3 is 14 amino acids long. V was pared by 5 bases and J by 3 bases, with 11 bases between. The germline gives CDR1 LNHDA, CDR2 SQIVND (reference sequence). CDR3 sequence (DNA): TGTGCCAGTAGTCACGCCAGGGTCTACAATGAGCAGTTCTTC. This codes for CASSHARVYNEQFF.

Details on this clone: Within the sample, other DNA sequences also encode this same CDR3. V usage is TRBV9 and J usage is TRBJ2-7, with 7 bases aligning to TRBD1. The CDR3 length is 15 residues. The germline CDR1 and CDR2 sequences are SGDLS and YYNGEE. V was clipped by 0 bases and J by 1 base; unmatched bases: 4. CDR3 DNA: TGTGCCAGCAGCGTAGCGACAGGGAGTTCCTACGAGCAGTACTTC. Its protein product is CASSVATGSSYEQYF.

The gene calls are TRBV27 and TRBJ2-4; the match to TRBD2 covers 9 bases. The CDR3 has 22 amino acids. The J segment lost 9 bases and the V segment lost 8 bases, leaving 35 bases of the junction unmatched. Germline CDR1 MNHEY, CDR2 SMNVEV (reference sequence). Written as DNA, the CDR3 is TGTGCCAGCGACTACAATAATTACCACCCGGCGGGAGGGGGCGAGGGAGTGTTCATTCAGTACTTC. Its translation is CASDYNNYHPAGGGEGVFIQYF.

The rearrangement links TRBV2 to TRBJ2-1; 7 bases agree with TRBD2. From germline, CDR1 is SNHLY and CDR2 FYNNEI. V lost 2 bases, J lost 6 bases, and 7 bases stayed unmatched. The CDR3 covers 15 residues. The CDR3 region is CASSESGGRGNEQFF. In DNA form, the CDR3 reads TGTGCCAGCAGTGAAAGCGGCGGGAGAGGCAATGAGCAGTTCTTC.

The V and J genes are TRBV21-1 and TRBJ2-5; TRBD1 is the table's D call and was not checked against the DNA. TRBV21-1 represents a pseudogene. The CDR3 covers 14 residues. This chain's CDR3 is CASSVQGVQETQYF. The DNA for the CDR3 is TGTGCCAGCAGCGTACAGGGGGTCCAAGAGACCCAGTACTTC.

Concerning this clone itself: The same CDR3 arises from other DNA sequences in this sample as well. CDR3: CASSLQGAPYEQYF. The CDR3 region has the DNA TGTGCCAGTAGTCTCCAGGGGGCACCCTACGAGCAGTACTTC. The V gene is TRBV19, the J gene TRBJ2-7; the match to TRBD1 covers 8 bases. Losses at the gene ends were 5 bases for V and 2 bases for J; bases not matched to a gene: 5. Germline loops: CDR1 LNHDA, CDR2 SQIVND (reference sequence). This CDR3 is 14 amino acids long.

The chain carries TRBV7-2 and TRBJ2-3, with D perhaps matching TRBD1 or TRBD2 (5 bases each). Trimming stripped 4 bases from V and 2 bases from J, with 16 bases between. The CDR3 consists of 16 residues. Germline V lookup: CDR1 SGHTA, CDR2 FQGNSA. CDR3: CASSWPGTTHTDTQYF. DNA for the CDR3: TGTGCCAGCAGCTGGCCGGGGACCACTCACACAGATACGCAGTATTTT.